Listed here are 26 T cell receptor beta chains from one sample, sequenced in a study of T-cell reconstitution after alpha-beta-depleted transplantation in children. As it was prepared, the TCRbeta library received unique molecular identifiers. TCRdb re-derived calls from the PCR reads in MiXCR, one entry per CDR3 protein. The repertoire holds some 200,000 distinct CDR3 sequences, with about a tenth as singletons. The sequenced sample was PBMCs from the stem cell graft donor, obtained from the stem cell graft. The receptors stem from a human donor who donated a stem cell graft to a child with acute lymphoblastic leukemia.

This chain uses TRBV20-1 with TRBJ2-1; D may be TRBD1 (6 bases). Germline CDR1 DFQATT, CDR2 SNEGSKA (reference sequence). This CDR3 is 14 amino acids long. Trimming pared 7 bases from V and 4 bases from J, leaving 17 bases between. Here the CDR3 DNA reads TGCAGTGGTCCCCTAGGGGGACATTACAATGAGCAGTTCTTC. Encoded protein: CSGPLGGHYNEQFF.

This clonotype was counted many times. V usage is TRBV7-6 and J usage is TRBJ2-7; 11 bases are shared with TRBD1. V was clipped by 2 bases and J by 4 bases; unmatched bases: 10. CDR3 length equals 17 residues. Germline CDR1 is SGHVS and CDR2 is FNYEAQ. CDR3 nucleotides: TGTGCCAGCAGCTTACCCAGGACAGGGGGCATTTCTTACGAGCAGTACTTC. Residues: CASSLPRTGGISYEQYF.

The chain is built from TRBV7-2 and TRBJ1-2; 9 bases map to TRBD1. This CDR3 is 14 amino acids long. V shed 8 bases and J 8 bases; nucleotides not matched to a gene: 12. Germline V gives CDR1 SGHTA, CDR2 FQGNSA. The CDR3 bases are TGTGCCAGCCGTTTCCCGGGACAGGGTGGGGGCTACACCTTC. This encodes CASRFPGQGGGYTF.

This clonotype was seen a handful of times. The chain has TRBV11-2 and TRBJ2-1, with 7 bases fitting TRBD1. Per the germline V gene, CDR1 is SGHAT and CDR2 is FQNNGV. CDR3 size: 14 residues. V shed 2 bases, J shed 5 bases, and the junction held 3 bases outside the gene matches. This CDR3 is CASSLPGQHNEQFF. The CDR3 DNA is TGTGCCAGCAGCTTACCGGGACAGCACAATGAGCAGTTCTTC.

The gene calls are TRBV27 and TRBJ2-3; D is perhaps TRBD1 (5 bases). Germline CDR1 is MNHEY and CDR2 is SMNVEV (reference sequence). V lost 3 bases, J lost 1 base, and 11 bases lay in between. This CDR3 contains 15 residues. This CDR3 reads CASSFRGHRTDTQYF. CDR3 nucleotides: TGTGCCAGCAGTTTCCGCGGACACCGCACAGATACGCAGTATTTT.

The V call is TRBV6-5, the J call TRBJ2-7, with 7 bases that match TRBD2. The CDR3 extends over 15 amino acids. Germline trimming cut 0 bases from V and 6 bases from J; bases unmatched to any gene: 8. Germline V gene sequence: CDR1 MNHEY, CDR2 SVGAGI. In nucleotides, the CDR3 is TGTGCCAGCAGTTACTCGTCGCGGGGGTATGGCGAGCAGTACTTC. Residues: CASSYSSRGYGEQYF.

The V and J genes are TRBV5-6 and TRBJ2-3; the match to TRBD1 covers 7 bases. Per the germline V gene, CDR1 is SGHDT and CDR2 is YYEEEE. The V gene end was trimmed by 1 base and the J gene end by 0 bases; junction bases not matched to a gene: 5. The CDR3 covers 16 residues. The CDR3 protein is CASSLFRGLSTDTQYF. The CDR3 DNA sequence: TGTGCCAGCAGCTTGTTCAGGGGGTTAAGCACAGATACGCAGTATTTT.

This clonotype was found a few times. This chain links TRBV18 with TRBJ1-1, with D perhaps TRBD1 (6 bases). CDR1 KGHSH and CDR2 LQKENI come from the germline V gene. CDR3 length: 16 amino acids. The V gene lost 5 bases and the J gene lost 0 bases, with 16 bases spanning the gap. In DNA form, the CDR3 reads TGTGCCAGCTCATTCCAAAGGGGGGGCCTGAACACTGAAGCTTTCTTT. This sequence encodes CASSFQRGGLNTEAFF.

This clonotype came up many times. The CDR3 DNA reads TGTGCCACCAGTGCCCCAGAAGACAGGGGGGCAACTAATGAAAAACTGTTTTTT. Amino acid sequence: CATSAPEDRGATNEKLFF. This chain joins TRBV24-1 and TRBJ1-4; 9 nucleotides agree with TRBD1. J gave up 0 bases and V 5 bases, and 9 bases lay outside the gene matches. The CDR3 runs 18 residues. The germline V gene encodes CDR1 KGHDR and CDR2 SFDVKD.

This clonotype appeared a few times. This rearrangement joins TRBV3-1 to TRBJ2-5; D gene unclear. There are 12 residues in the CDR3. With 4 bases removed from V and 2 bases from J, the gap between germline ends came to 5 bases. The germline gives CDR1 LGHDT, CDR2 YNNKEL (reference sequence). The CDR3 DNA is TGTGCCAGCAGCCCGCAGCAAGAGACCCAGTACTTC. Translation: CASSPQQETQYF.

This clonotype was detected a few times. This chain links TRBV11-2 with TRBJ1-1; TRBD1 aligns across 7 bases. The J segment lost 11 bases and the V segment lost 4 bases, leaving 16 bases of the junction unmatched. This CDR3 spans 15 amino acids. The germline CDR1 and CDR2 sequences are SGHAT and FQNNGV. CDR3 region: CASSSFRTQGQRAFF. In nucleotides, the CDR3 is TGTGCCAGCAGCTCCTTTCGAACACAGGGGCAAAGGGCTTTCTTT.

This clonotype was counted between two and nine times. The chain uses TRBV7-2 and TRBJ1-4, with D perhaps TRBD1 (6 bases). In germline, CDR1 is SGHTA, CDR2 FQGNSA. Trimming stripped 0 bases from V and 13 bases from J, with 12 bases between. There are 13 residues in the CDR3. The CDR3: CASSLARGAGLFF. DNA for the CDR3: TGTGCCAGCAGCTTAGCGCGGGGGGCTGGACTGTTTTTT.

This clonotype appeared a few times. The chain carries TRBV4-1 and TRBJ2-7; D perhaps matches TRBD1 (5 bases). The V gene lost 0 bases and the J gene lost 5 bases, with 11 bases spanning the gap. The CDR3 loop spans 14 amino acids. Looked up from germline, CDR1 is MGHRA and CDR2 is YSYEKL. The CDR3 protein is CASSQDLGLDEQYF. Here the CDR3 DNA reads TGCGCCAGCAGCCAAGATCTGGGGCTGGACGAGCAGTACTTC.

This clonotype was counted only a few times. The V call is TRBV10-3, the J call TRBJ2-1; unclear D gene. Germline V gene sequence: CDR1 ENHRY, CDR2 SYGVKD. V lost 9 bases and J lost 7, with 13 bases in between. The CDR3 is 12 amino acids. CDR3 nucleotide sequence: TGTGCCATGGCTACCAGGCCTAATGAGCAGTTCTTC. This gives the protein CAMATRPNEQFF.

This clonotype was observed a few times. The genes are TRBV20-1 and TRBJ1-1; 8 bases are a match to TRBD1. V was clipped by 6 bases and J by 0 bases; unmatched bases: 9. The CDR3 sequence is 15 residues long. From germline, CDR1 is DFQATT and CDR2 SNEGSKA (reference sequence). This CDR3 is CSAPKGQGLNTEAFF. For the CDR3, the DNA is TGCAGTGCGCCGAAAGGACAGGGCCTGAACACTGAAGCTTTCTTT.

The chain combines TRBV20-1 with TRBJ2-5; TRBD2 matches at 11 bases. The V gene's germline CDR1 is DFQATT and CDR2 SNEGSKA (reference sequence). This CDR3 comprises 18 residues. The trim removed 8 bases at V and 0 bases at J, leaving 17 bases unmatched. CDR3 nucleotide sequence: TGCAGTTACATCACCGGGACTAGCGGAGTACAGTACCAAGAGACCCAGTACTTC. Translation: CSYITGTSGVQYQETQYF.

This clonotype appeared many times. The rearrangement joins TRBV12-3 or TRBV12-4 to TRBJ2-3, with 7 bases aligning to TRBD2. The junction had 13 bases not matched to a gene; V was cut back by 7 bases and J by 6 bases. The CDR3 contains 15 residues. The CDR3 coding sequence is TGTGCCAGCACCTATTACGCTGGGGAGGGGGATACGCAGTATTTT. Translating gives CASTYYAGEGDTQYF.

This clonotype has more than one count but fewer than ten. The J gene is TRBJ1-1, the V gene TRBV20-1; the match to TRBD1 covers 7 bases. With V trimmed by 5 bases and J by 4 bases, 7 bases remained unmatched. This CDR3 comprises 13 residues. Germline V gene lookup returns CDR1 DFQATT and CDR2 SNEGSKA (reference sequence). The DNA for the CDR3 is TGCAGTGCTGTCCCAGGGGGGCGCACTGAAGCTTTCTTT. It encodes CSAVPGGRTEAFF.

This clonotype was picked up many times. The V and J genes are TRBV6-1 and TRBJ2-3; 13 positions agree with TRBD2. V gave up 7 bases and J gave up 4 bases; unmatched junction bases: 5. The CDR3 covers 15 residues. From germline, CDR1 is MNHNS and CDR2 SASEGT. The CDR3 coding sequence is TGTGCCAGCACCCCTGGACTAGCGGGGGCAGATACGCAGTATTTT. The encoded protein is CASTPGLAGADTQYF.

The chain recombines TRBV29-1 with TRBJ2-2, with a weak D call TRBD1 (5 bases). V was clipped by 7 bases and J by 6 bases, with 12 bases between them. The CDR3 is made up of 12 amino acids. Germline V gives CDR1 SQVTM, CDR2 ANQGSEA. The CDR3 spells CSADRSSGELFF. DNA for the CDR3: TGCAGCGCCGACAGAAGCTCCGGGGAGCTGTTTTTT.

This clonotype was seen many times. The chain recombines TRBV6-1 with TRBJ1-4; D is possibly TRBD1 (5 bases). V was shortened by 7 bases and J by 1 base, with 7 bases between the two germline ends. CDR3 size: 13 residues. Per germline, CDR1 MNHNS and CDR2 SASEGT. DNA of the CDR3: TGTGCCAGCACGAGGGGAACTAATGAAAAACTGTTTTTT. Amino acid sequence: CASTRGTNEKLFF.

A few counts support this clonotype. V usage is TRBV5-6 and J usage is TRBJ1-2; D not resolved. Germline CDR1 and CDR2: SGHDT and YYEEEE. CDR3 size: 17 residues. Deletions cut 2 bases from V and 2 bases from J, with 19 bases between. The DNA for the CDR3 is TGTGCCAGCAGCTTAGTGCCCTACCCCGGTAGCAACTATGGCTACACCTTC. As protein: CASSLVPYPGSNYGYTF.

The V gene is TRBV30, the J gene TRBJ1-5, with D unclear. The length of the CDR3 is 12 residues. V was clipped by 1 base and J by 5 bases, with 6 bases between them. Germline assignment: CDR1 GTSNPN and CDR2 SVGIG (reference sequence). The CDR3 DNA reads TGTGCCTGGAGTGAGGGAGATCAGCCCCAGCATTTT. It is translated as CAWSEGDQPQHF.

This clonotype was counted between two and nine times. J is TRBJ2-3 and V is TRBV13; D is unclear. Germline lookup yields CDR1 PRHDT and CDR2 FYEKMQ (reference sequence). V lost 1 base, J lost 2 bases, and 7 bases lay in between. This CDR3 spans 14 amino acids. The CDR3 sequence is CASSLEAFTDTQYF. The CDR3 coding sequence is TGTGCCAGCAGCTTAGAAGCGTTCACAGATACGCAGTATTTT.

The chain couples TRBV20-1 to TRBJ2-2, with D tentatively TRBD2 (6 bases). V dropped 6 bases and J dropped 7 bases, with 18 bases sitting between them. Germline assignment: CDR1 DFQATT and CDR2 SNEGSKA (reference sequence). CDR3 length: 14 amino acids. Written as DNA, the CDR3 is TGCAGTGCCCCTCGTCCACTAGCAGACGGGGAGCTGTTTTTT. Its translation: CSAPRPLADGELFF.

This clonotype was seen ten or more times. This chain connects TRBV11-2 to TRBJ2-1; 10 nucleotides line up with TRBD2. The CDR3 is 15 residues long. Germline values: CDR1 SGHAT, CDR2 FQNNGV. V dropped 1 base and J dropped 5; count of bases not matched to a gene: 2. CDR3 nucleotides: TGTGCCAGCAGCTTAGTAGCGGGGGGCCACAATGAGCAGTTCTTC. Amino acid sequence: CASSLVAGGHNEQFF. Supplemented by reference TRBV11-2 and TRBJ2-1, the full variable domain reads EAGVAQSPRYKIIEKRQSVAFWCNPISGHATLYWYQQILGQGPKLLIQFQNNGVVDDSQLPKDRFSAERLKGVDSTLKIQPAKLEDSAVYLCASSLVAGGHNEQFFGPGTRLTVL.